This entry describes one T cell receptor beta chain. The data belong to a study of blood T cell repertoires in COVID-19. Enrollees, about 18 to 90 years old, lived in approximately 25 US areas. Libraries were prepared by immunoSEQ multiplex PCR; TCRdb keeps only in-frame clonotypes and omits some of them. The table lists approximately 300,000 clones, 70% to 90% of them singletons. Germline trimming cut 6 bases from V and 0 bases from J; bases unmatched to any gene: 7. CDR3 length: 15 amino acids. Germline CDR1 reads MNHEY; CDR2 reads SMNVEV (reference sequence). The sequenced material came from PBMCs or T cells enriched from blood (not recorded which). The receptor's source is a woman aged 25 to 45 who had recovered from COVID-19. The genes are TRBV27 and TRBJ2-7; TRBD1 matches 8 bases. The CDR3 DNA sequence: TGTGCCAGCAGAACGACAGGGGTCTCCTCCTACGAGCAGTACTTC. It codes for CASRTTGVSSYEQYF.